This T cell receptor beta chain was sequenced during a study of blood T cell repertoires in COVID-19. Study at large: Acute-phase and convalescent COVID-19 samples originated in the United States, Italy and Spain.

V was pared by 0 bases and J by 4 bases, with 5 bases of the junction left unmatched. This CDR3 has 18 amino acids. Germline CDR1 KGHSH, CDR2 LQKENI. As handled by the study authors: For nucleated cells, counts were estimated from reference gene primer amplification. Generated by immunoSEQ multiplex PCR, the TCRdb table keeps only in-frame clones and is missing some. The V and J calls and clone size come from that table; D and trimming were worked out from the DNA. Of some 190,000 clones in the sample, 80% were seen once. The source is a man in his sixties with acute or convalescent COVID-19. V usage is TRBV18 and J usage is TRBJ2-3; 15 bases align to TRBD2. Sequenced material: peripheral blood. CDR3 in DNA: TGTGCCAGCTCACCACCGGGACTAGCGGGGGGAGCCTCAGATACGCAGTATTTT. It translates to CASSPPGLAGGASDTQYF.